The source of this T cell receptor (beta chain) is a study of blood T cell repertoires in COVID-19. The overall study: Donors in the United States, Italy and Spain gave samples during acute or convalescent COVID-19.

After removal of 3 bases from V and 5 bases from J, the junction contained 6 bases not matched to a gene. Germline-derived CDR1 and CDR2 are SGHTA and FQGNSA. The CDR3 extends over 14 amino acids. This clone was seen a single time. In the study's own analysis: From reference gene primer amplification, estimates of nucleated cell counts were derived. The protocol was immunoSEQ multiplex PCR, while the TCRdb copy is restricted to in-frame clones and leaves out a portion. Clonal size and the V and J genes are those of that table, whereas D and trimming came from the DNA. The sample has roughly 100,000 clones, around 87% seen once; the top ten hold approximately 10%.

The chain couples TRBV7-2 to TRBJ1-1, with 7 bases lining up with TRBD1. Sequenced sample: peripheral blood. The TCR sequence derives from a woman between 25 and 40 years old with acute or convalescent COVID-19. CDR3 DNA sequence: TGTGCCAGCAGCTTGACAGGGTTTTCGACTGAAGCTTTCTTT. This codes for CASSLTGFSTEAFF. Full variable domain (rest looked up from reference TRBV7-2 and TRBJ1-1): GAGVSQSPSNKVTEKGKDVELRCDPISGHTALYWYRQSLGQGLEFLIYFQGNSAPDKSGLPSDRFSAERTGGSVSTLTIQRTQQEDSAVYLCASSLTGFSTEAFFGQGTRLTVV.